Shown below are 15 T cell receptor beta chains from a single sample sequenced in a study of response to subunit inactivated influenza vaccine. From the RT-PCR reads, TCRdb called clonotypes with MiXCR, one entry per CDR3 protein. This sample has 170,000 or so distinct CDR3 sequences; roughly 10% occur once, and the top ten carry about a third. Sample: CD8+ T cells sorted from PBMCs, taken less than 30 months after vaccination. These receptor sequences come from a man between 50 and 69 years old who received an inactivated influenza vaccine.

This clonotype showed up many times. The J gene is TRBJ1-6, the V gene TRBV5-1; 7 bases line up with TRBD1. Unmatched junction bases numbered 7, after V lost 4 bases and J lost 3 bases. The germline V gene has CDR1 SGHRS and CDR2 YFSETQ. The CDR3 loop spans 16 amino acids. The CDR3 region is CASSLTGAVYNSPLHF. For the CDR3, the DNA is TGCGCCAGCAGCCTAACAGGGGCGGTCTATAATTCACCCCTCCACTTT.

This chain connects TRBV20-1 to TRBJ1-1; D is uncertain. Germline values: CDR1 DFQATT, CDR2 SNEGSKA (reference sequence). V lost 2 bases to trimming and J lost 6 bases, with 10 bases between them. This CDR3 is 12 amino acids long. The CDR3 loop reads CSARYLGAEAFF. Here the CDR3 DNA reads TGCAGTGCTAGATATTTGGGCGCTGAAGCTTTCTTT.

This clonotype was detected ten times or more. The V gene is TRBV2, the J gene TRBJ2-3, with 15 bases fitting TRBD2. The germline CDR1 and CDR2 sequences are SNHLY and FYNNEI. This CDR3 has 18 residues. V lost 5 bases, J lost 3 bases, and 9 bases stayed unmatched. The CDR3 sequence is CASSPRGLAGGPTDTQYF. The CDR3 region has the DNA TGTGCCAGCAGTCCGAGAGGACTAGCGGGGGGGCCAACAGATACGCAGTATTTT. Together with reference TRBV2 and TRBJ2-3, the CDR3 gives the full variable domain: EPEVTQTPSHQVTQMGQEVILRCVPISNHLYFYWYRQILGQKVEFLVSFYNNEISEKSEIFDDQFSVERPDGSNFTLKIRSTKLEDSAMYFCASSPRGLAGGPTDTQYFGPGTRLTVL.

This sequence joins TRBV20-1 and TRBJ2-7; 9 nucleotides match TRBD1. CDR3 length equals 12 residues. V gave up 6 bases and J gave up 5 bases; unmatched junction bases: 5. Looked up from germline, CDR1 is DFQATT and CDR2 is SNEGSKA (reference sequence). Here the CDR3 DNA reads TGCAGTGCCAAGGGACAGGGCCACGAGCAGTACTTC. Its translation: CSAKGQGHEQYF.

The sample holds a few counts of this clonotype. This rearrangement joins TRBV5-1 to TRBJ2-5, with 12 bases matching TRBD2. Trimming cost V 0 bases and J 5 bases; bases outside gene matches: 5. The germline V gene encodes CDR1 SGHRS and CDR2 YFSETQ. This CDR3 is built from 16 residues. CDR3 nucleotide sequence: TGCGCCAGCAGCTTGGATGGGACTAGCGGGCGGGAGACCCAGTACTTC. Translating it yields CASSLDGTSGRETQYF.

The chain recombines TRBV20-1 with TRBJ2-3; a possible D gene is TRBD2 (6 bases). The germline V gene encodes CDR1 DFQATT and CDR2 SNEGSKA (reference sequence). CDR3 size: 16 residues. The V end lost 2 bases, the J end lost 3 bases, and 18 bases lay between the germline ends. The CDR3: CSARRETSSLTDTQYF. The CDR3, as DNA: TGCAGTGCTAGACGAGAGACTAGTTCTCTTACAGATACGCAGTATTTT.

This clonotype was seen a few times. The chain recombines TRBV7-8 with TRBJ2-3, with 8 bases lining up with TRBD1. The V and J ends lost 7 bases and 4 bases, in that order; junction bases with no gene match: 4. Germline loops: CDR1 SGHVS, CDR2 FQNEAQ. CDR3 size: 13 residues. This chain's CDR3 is CASTGQGADTQYF. In nucleotides, the CDR3 is TGTGCCAGCACCGGACAGGGAGCAGATACGCAGTATTTT.

In this sample, this clonotype turned up a few times. This sequence joins TRBV4-2 and TRBJ2-1; the D gene could be TRBD1 or TRBD2 (6 bases each). V dropped 3 bases and J dropped 3 bases, with 15 bases sitting between them. Germline lookup yields CDR1 LGHNA and CDR2 YNFKEQ. The CDR3 spans 16 residues. The CDR3: CASSHLWGDNYNEQFF. The CDR3 nucleotides are TGTGCCAGCAGCCACCTATGGGGGGACAACTACAATGAGCAGTTCTTC.

This clonotype came up a few times. This chain connects TRBV9 to TRBJ2-1, with a tentative D call TRBD2 (6 bases). The CDR3 totals 15 residues. Germline CDR1 reads SGDLS; CDR2 reads YYNGEE. V gave up 0 bases and J gave up 4 bases, with 11 bases separating them. As DNA, the CDR3 is TGTGCCAGCAGCGTAGGTAGTAGCGGTTACAATGAGCAGTTCTTC. Translating gives CASSVGSSGYNEQFF.

This clonotype showed up just a few times. V usage is TRBV15 and J usage is TRBJ2-3, with 11 bases lining up with TRBD2. Germline values: CDR1 LNHNV, CDR2 YYDKDF (reference sequence). Trimming took 6 bases from V and 1 from J; bases not matched to a gene: 9. This CDR3 has 17 amino acids. Here the CDR3 DNA reads TGTGCCACCAGGAATACCCGGGGACTAGCGGGCACAGATACGCAGTATTTT. Translating it yields CATRNTRGLAGTDTQYF.

This clonotype was counted a few times. Written as DNA, the CDR3 is TGTGCCAGCAGTTTATTGATTGGTCAGCCCCAGCATTTT. The encoded protein is CASSLLIGQPQHF. The rearrangement links TRBV27 to TRBJ1-5; D unresolved. There are 13 residues in the CDR3. The germline V gene encodes CDR1 MNHEY and CDR2 SMNVEV (reference sequence). Trimming cost V 1 base and J 6 bases, with 7 bases left between them.

This clonotype has only a few counts. V usage is TRBV5-1 and J usage is TRBJ2-1, with 8 bases identical to TRBD2. Germline V gene lookup returns CDR1 SGHRS and CDR2 YFSETQ. This CDR3 region has 15 residues. Trimming removed 0 bases from V and 9 bases from J; junction bases left unmatched: 8. DNA of the CDR3: TGCGCCAGCAGCTTGGCCCAACTAGCGGCCGGTGAGCAGTTCTTC. The encoded protein is CASSLAQLAAGEQFF.

The CDR3 nucleotides read TGTGCCAGCAGTTCCGGGACTTCCGTCTACGAGCAGTACTTC. It codes for CASSSGTSVYEQYF. The chain couples TRBV2 to TRBJ2-7, with D possibly matching TRBD2 (6 bases). Germline V gene data show CDR1 as SNHLY and CDR2 as FYNNEI. This CDR3 region has 14 residues. V lost 5 bases, J lost 3 bases, and 14 bases lay in between.

V is TRBV11-2 and J is TRBJ2-7; 12 bases map to TRBD1. Per germline, CDR1 SGHAT and CDR2 FQNNGV. The V and J ends lost 8 bases and 6 bases, in that order; junction bases with no gene match: 11. This CDR3 comprises 15 residues. The CDR3 here is CASGGDRGLSSEQYF. The CDR3 DNA reads TGTGCCAGCGGCGGGGACAGGGGGCTTTCAAGCGAGCAGTACTTC. The variable domain in full, completed from reference TRBV11-2 and TRBJ2-7, reads EAGVAQSPRYKIIEKRQSVAFWCNPISGHATLYWYQQILGQGPKLLIQFQNNGVVDDSQLPKDRFSAERLKGVDSTLKIQPAKLEDSAVYLCASGGDRGLSSEQYFGPGTRLTVT.

The chain employs TRBV4-1 and TRBJ2-4, with 7 bases lining up with TRBD1. Germline trimming cut 8 bases from V and 7 bases from J; bases unmatched to any gene: 14. CDR1 is MGHRA, CDR2 YSYEKL, per germline. The CDR3 contains 15 residues. This CDR3 is CASRLRGSGQNIQYF. The CDR3 nucleotides are TGCGCCAGCCGCCTAAGGGGGTCGGGACAGAACATTCAGTACTTC.